A single sample is the source of the 12 T cell receptor beta chains below, sequenced in a study of naive and memory T cell subsets. Treatment denoted: skin biopsy from PPD injection site in Mantoux-positive individual. An oligonucleotide containing a UMI was ligated to the 3' end of TCR cDNA. Amplification of ligated cDNA took four PCR rounds with SP2 and nested alpha and beta constant primers. MiXCR was run by TCRdb on the UMI-ligation and nested PCR reads, yielding one entry per CDR3 protein. Among about 37,000 distinct CDR3 sequences listed, 9.5% to 12% were seen once. Here the sequenced sample was skin, taken from a tuberculin skin test site. Source of these receptors: an adult in good health.

This clonotype turned up a few times. The chain is built from TRBV12-3 or TRBV12-4 and TRBJ1-2; D possibly corresponds to TRBD1 (5 bases). V shed 2 bases and J shed 5 bases, with 15 bases lying between them. The length of the CDR3 is 15 residues. This CDR3 is CASSLWGRVEYGYTF. The CDR3 bases are TGTGCCAGCAGTTTATGGGGCAGGGTGGAGTATGGCTACACCTTC.

The chain couples TRBV27 to TRBJ1-3; TRBD1 matches at 10 bases. Per the germline V gene, CDR1 is MNHEY and CDR2 is SMNVEV (reference sequence). Trimming removed 6 bases from V and 2 bases from J; junction bases left unmatched: 1. This CDR3 has 14 residues. The CDR3 protein is CASRGQGTGNTIYF. The DNA for the CDR3 is TGTGCCAGCAGGGGACAGGGGACTGGAAACACCATATATTTT.

Many counts were recorded for this clonotype. V gene TRBV28 combines with J gene TRBJ2-2; possible D gene TRBD2, 5 bases. V was shortened by 8 bases and J by 6 bases, with 16 bases between the two germline ends. The germline CDR1 and CDR2 sequences are MDHEN and SYDVKM. The length of the CDR3 is 14 residues. DNA for the CDR3: TGTGCCAGCTCGGGGTTCCCTCGCGCCGGGGAGCTGTTTTTT. This gives the protein CASSGFPRAGELFF.

This clonotype was recorded many times. The chain recombines TRBV7-9 with TRBJ1-1; D possibly corresponds to TRBD1 (6 bases). CDR1 and CDR2 (germline): SEHNR, FQNEAQ (reference sequence). The CDR3 contains 13 residues. Trimming shortened V by 5 bases and J by 2 bases, and 9 bases separated the two germline ends. The CDR3 sequence: CASSIGGNTEAFF. CDR3 sequence (DNA): TGTGCCAGCAGCATAGGGGGTAACACTGAAGCTTTCTTT.

Concerning this clonotype itself: Given a much more abundant clone one base away, this may be a read error. The genes are TRBV25-1 and TRBJ2-7; D call uncertain. The CDR3 runs to 14 residues. CDR1 is MGHDK, CDR2 SYGVNS, per germline. V was clipped by 4 bases and J by 0 bases, with 10 bases between them. CDR3 amino acids: CASSADSCSYEQYF. The CDR3 bases are TGTGCCAGCAGTGCCGACTCGTGCTCCTACGAGCAGTACTTC.

Only a few counts were recorded for this clonotype. The chain has TRBV7-8 and TRBJ1-4, with 8 bases fitting TRBD1. Germline V gene lookup returns CDR1 SGHVS and CDR2 FQNEAQ. There are 17 residues in the CDR3. V trimming: 3 bases; J trimming: 0 bases; junction bases outside the gene matches: 6. In nucleotides, the CDR3 is TGTGCCAGCAGCTTCGGACAGGGCTTTGCAACTAATGAAAAACTGTTTTTT. Encoded protein: CASSFGQGFATNEKLFF.

This chain links TRBV29-1 with TRBJ2-5; 10 nucleotides align to TRBD2. The CDR3 has 17 amino acids. J gave up 4 bases and V 4 bases, and 15 bases lay outside the gene matches. In germline, CDR1 is SQVTM, CDR2 ANQGSEA. The CDR3 region has the DNA TGCAGCGTTGTCCCTAGCGGGAGATCCCTGTTCAGAGAGACCCAGTACTTC. Translating gives CSVVPSGRSLFRETQYF.

This chain links TRBV6-4 with TRBJ1-1; possible D gene TRBD1, 6 bases. The CDR3 sequence is 14 residues long. CDR1 is MRHNA and CDR2 is SNTAGT in the germline V gene. Trimming took 5 bases from V and 6 from J, leaving 16 bases between them. The CDR3 DNA reads TGTGCCAGCAGTTCCCGCTCAAACAGGGCTGAAGCTTTCTTT. It encodes CASSSRSNRAEAFF.

V gene TRBV7-2 combines with J gene TRBJ1-1; TRBD1 agrees at 8 bases. Germline loops: CDR1 SGHTA, CDR2 FQGNSA. The CDR3 has 15 residues. V lost 5 bases and J lost 1; bases outside the gene matches: 6. The CDR3 spells CASSIRDRWNTEAFF. In nucleotides, the CDR3 is TGTGCCAGCAGCATCCGGGACAGGTGGAACACTGAAGCTTTCTTT.

This clonotype was seen only a few times. This sequence joins TRBV20-1 and TRBJ2-5, with no clear D. V dropped 1 base and J dropped 2 bases, with 14 bases sitting between them. Germline lookup yields CDR1 DFQATT and CDR2 SNEGSKA (reference sequence). The CDR3 extends over 15 amino acids. The CDR3 DNA is TGCAGTGCTAGAGTTCCCCCAGAGGCACAAGAGACCCAGTACTTC. Translated, it gives CSARVPPEAQETQYF.

This clonotype was seen many times. This rearrangement joins TRBV2 to TRBJ2-1, with D unresolved. In germline, CDR1 is SNHLY, CDR2 FYNNEI. This CDR3 is built from 15 residues. Trimming removed 1 base from V and 4 bases from J, with 11 bases in between. DNA for the CDR3: TGTGCCAGCAGTGAAGTATATCTTACATACAATGAGCAGTTCTTC. This gives the protein CASSEVYLTYNEQFF.

This clonotype has ten or more counts. The V call is TRBV28, the J call TRBJ2-5; 13 nucleotides agree with TRBD2. Germline V lookup: CDR1 MDHEN, CDR2 SYDVKM. The CDR3 has 16 residues. V was clipped by 5 bases and J by 5 bases; unmatched bases: 8. CDR3 nucleotides: TGTGCCAGCAGTACGTGGACTAGCGGGAGCGCGGAGACCCAGTACTTC. Protein product: CASSTWTSGSAETQYF.